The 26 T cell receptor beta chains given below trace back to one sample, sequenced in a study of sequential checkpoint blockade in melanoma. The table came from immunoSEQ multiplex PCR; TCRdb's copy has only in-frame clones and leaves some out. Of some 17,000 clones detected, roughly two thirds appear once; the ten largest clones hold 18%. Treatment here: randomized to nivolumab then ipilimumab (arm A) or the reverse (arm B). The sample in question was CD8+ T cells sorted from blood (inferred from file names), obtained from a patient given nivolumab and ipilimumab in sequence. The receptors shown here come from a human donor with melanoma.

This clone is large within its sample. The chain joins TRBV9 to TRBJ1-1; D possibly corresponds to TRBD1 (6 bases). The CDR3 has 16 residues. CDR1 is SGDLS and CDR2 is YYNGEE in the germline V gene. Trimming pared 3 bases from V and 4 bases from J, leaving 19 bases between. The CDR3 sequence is CASSALYSVQGTEAFF. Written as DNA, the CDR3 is TGTGCCAGCAGCGCCCTTTATTCCGTACAGGGCACTGAAGCTTTCTTT. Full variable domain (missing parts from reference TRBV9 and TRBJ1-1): DSGVTQTPKHLITATGQRVTLRCSPRSGDLSVYWYQQSLDQGLQFLIQYYNGEERAKGNILERFSAQQFPDLHSELNLSSLELGDSALYFCASSALYSVQGTEAFFGQGTRLTVV.

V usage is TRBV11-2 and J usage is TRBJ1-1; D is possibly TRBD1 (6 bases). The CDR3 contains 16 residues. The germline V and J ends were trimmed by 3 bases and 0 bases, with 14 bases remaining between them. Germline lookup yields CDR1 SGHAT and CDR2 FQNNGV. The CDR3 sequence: CASSFFQGRMNTEAFF. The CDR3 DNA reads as TGTGCCAGCAGCTTCTTCCAGGGGCGGATGAACACTGAAGCTTTCTTT.

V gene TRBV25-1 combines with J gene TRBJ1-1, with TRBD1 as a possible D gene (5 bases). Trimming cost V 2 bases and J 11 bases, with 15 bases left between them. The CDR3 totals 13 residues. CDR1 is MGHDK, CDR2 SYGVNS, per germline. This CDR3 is CASSEVRGKGAFF. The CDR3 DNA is TGTGCCAGCAGTGAAGTAAGGGGTAAGGGCGCTTTCTTT.

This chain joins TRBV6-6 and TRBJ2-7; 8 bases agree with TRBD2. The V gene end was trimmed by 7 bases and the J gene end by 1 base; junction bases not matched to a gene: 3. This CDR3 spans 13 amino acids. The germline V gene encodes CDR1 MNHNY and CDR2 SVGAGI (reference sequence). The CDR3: CASNGLASYEQYF. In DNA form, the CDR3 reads TGTGCCAGCAATGGACTAGCATCCTACGAGCAGTACTTC.

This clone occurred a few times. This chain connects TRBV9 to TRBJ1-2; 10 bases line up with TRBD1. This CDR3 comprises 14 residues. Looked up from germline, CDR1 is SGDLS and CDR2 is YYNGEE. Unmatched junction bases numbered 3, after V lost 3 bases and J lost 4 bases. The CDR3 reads CASSGQGAPYGYTF. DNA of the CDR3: TGTGCCAGCAGCGGACAGGGGGCCCCCTATGGCTACACCTTC.

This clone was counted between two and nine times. CDR3 amino acids: CASSQERRGPYEQYF. The CDR3 DNA sequence: TGCGCCAGCAGCCAAGAGAGGAGGGGGCCCTACGAGCAGTACTTC. The rearrangement uses TRBV4-1 and TRBJ2-7; a possible D gene is TRBD1 (7 bases). CDR3 length: 15 amino acids. Deletions cut 0 bases from V and 2 bases from J, with 11 bases between. Germline-derived CDR1 and CDR2 are MGHRA and YSYEKL.

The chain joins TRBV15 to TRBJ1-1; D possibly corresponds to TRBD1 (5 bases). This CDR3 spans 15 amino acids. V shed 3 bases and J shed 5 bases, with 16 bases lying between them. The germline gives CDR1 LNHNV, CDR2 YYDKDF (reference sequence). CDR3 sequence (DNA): TGTGCCACCAGCAGCCGGGACTTTGGAGGGACTGAAGCTTTCTTT. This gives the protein CATSSRDFGGTEAFF. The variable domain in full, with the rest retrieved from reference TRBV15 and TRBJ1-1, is DAMVIQNPRYQVTQFGKPVTLSCSQTLNHNVMYWYQQKSSQAPKLLFHYYDKDFNNEADTPDNFQSRRPNTSFCFLDIRSPGLGDTAMYLCATSSRDFGGTEAFFGQGTRLTVV.

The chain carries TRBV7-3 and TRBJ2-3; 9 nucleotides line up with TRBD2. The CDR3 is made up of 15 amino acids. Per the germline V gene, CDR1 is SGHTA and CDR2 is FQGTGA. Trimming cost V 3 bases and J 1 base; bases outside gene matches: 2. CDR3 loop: CASSLPSGGTDTQYF. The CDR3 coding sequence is TGTGCCAGCAGCTTGCCTAGCGGGGGCACAGATACGCAGTATTTT.

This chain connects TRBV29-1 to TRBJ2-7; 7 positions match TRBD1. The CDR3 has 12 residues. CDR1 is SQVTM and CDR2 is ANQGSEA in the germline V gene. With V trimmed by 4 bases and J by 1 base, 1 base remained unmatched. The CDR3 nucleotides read TGCAGCGTTGCGGGACAGTCCTACGAGCAGTACTTC. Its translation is CSVAGQSYEQYF.

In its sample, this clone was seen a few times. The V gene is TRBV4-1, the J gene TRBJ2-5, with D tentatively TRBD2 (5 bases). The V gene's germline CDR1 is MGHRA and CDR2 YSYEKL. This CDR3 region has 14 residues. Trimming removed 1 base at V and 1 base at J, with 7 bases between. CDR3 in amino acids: CASSQAGFQETQYF. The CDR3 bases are TGCGCCAGCAGCCAAGCGGGGTTCCAAGAGACCCAGTACTTC.

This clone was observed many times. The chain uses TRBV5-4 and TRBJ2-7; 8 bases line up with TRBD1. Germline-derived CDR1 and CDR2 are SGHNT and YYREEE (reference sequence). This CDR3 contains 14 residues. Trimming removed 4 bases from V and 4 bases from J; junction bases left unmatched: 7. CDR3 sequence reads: CASSPTGELYEQYF. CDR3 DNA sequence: TGTGCCAGCAGCCCGACAGGGGAGCTATACGAGCAGTACTTC. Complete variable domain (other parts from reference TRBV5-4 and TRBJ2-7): ETGVTQSPTHLIKTRGQQVTLRCSSQSGHNTVSWYQQALGQGPQFIFQYYREEENGRGNFPPRFSGLQFPNYSSELNVNALELDDSALYLCASSPTGELYEQYFGPGTRLTVT.

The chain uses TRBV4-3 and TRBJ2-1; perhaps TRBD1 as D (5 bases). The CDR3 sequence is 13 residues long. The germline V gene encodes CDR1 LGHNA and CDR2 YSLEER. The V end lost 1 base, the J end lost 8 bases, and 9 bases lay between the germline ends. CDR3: CASSQVATDEQFF. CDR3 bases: TGCGCCAGCAGCCAAGTTGCGACAGATGAGCAGTTCTTC.

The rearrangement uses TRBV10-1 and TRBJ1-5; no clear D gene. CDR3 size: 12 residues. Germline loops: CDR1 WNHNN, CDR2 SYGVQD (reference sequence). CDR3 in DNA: TGCGCAACAGTAGGAGGATTAAGGGCCCAGCATTTT. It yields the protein CATVGGLRAQHF.

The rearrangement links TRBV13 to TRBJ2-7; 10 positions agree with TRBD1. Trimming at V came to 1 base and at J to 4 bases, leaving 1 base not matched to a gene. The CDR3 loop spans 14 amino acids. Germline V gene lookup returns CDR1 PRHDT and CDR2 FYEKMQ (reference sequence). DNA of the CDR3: TGTGCCAGCAGCTTAGAGGGACAGGGGTACGAGCAGTACTTC. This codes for CASSLEGQGYEQYF.

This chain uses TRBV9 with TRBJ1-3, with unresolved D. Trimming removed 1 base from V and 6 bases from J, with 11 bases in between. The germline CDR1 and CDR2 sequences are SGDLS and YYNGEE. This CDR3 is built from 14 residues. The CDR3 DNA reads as TGTGCCAGCAGCGTATCTGGAGGGAAAAACACCATATATTTT. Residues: CASSVSGGKNTIYF.

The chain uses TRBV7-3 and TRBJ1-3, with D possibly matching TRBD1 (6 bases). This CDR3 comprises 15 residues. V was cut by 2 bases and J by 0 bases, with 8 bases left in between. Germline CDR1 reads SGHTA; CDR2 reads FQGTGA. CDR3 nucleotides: TGTGCCAGCAGCTTAGACAGGAGCTCTGGAAACACCATATATTTT. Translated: CASSLDRSSGNTIYF. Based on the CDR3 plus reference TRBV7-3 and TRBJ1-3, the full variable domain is GAGVSQTPSNKVTEKGKYVELRCDPISGHTALYWYRQSLGQGPEFLIYFQGTGAADDSGLPNDRFFAVRPEGSVSTLKIQRTERGDSAVYLCASSLDRSSGNTIYFGEGSWLTVV.

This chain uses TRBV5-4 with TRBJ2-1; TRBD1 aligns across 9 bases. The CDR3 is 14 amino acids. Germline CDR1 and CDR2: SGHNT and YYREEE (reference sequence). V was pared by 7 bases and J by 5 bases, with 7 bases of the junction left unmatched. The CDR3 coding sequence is TGTGCCAGCTGGCCGGGACAGGGACACAATGAGCAGTTCTTC. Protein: CASWPGQGHNEQFF.

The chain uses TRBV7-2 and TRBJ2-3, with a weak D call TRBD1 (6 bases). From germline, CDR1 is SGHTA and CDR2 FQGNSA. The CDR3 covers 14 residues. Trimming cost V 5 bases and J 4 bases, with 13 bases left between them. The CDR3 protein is CASSHRQAPDTQYF. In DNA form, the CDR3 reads TGTGCCAGCAGCCACCGACAGGCCCCAGATACGCAGTATTTT.

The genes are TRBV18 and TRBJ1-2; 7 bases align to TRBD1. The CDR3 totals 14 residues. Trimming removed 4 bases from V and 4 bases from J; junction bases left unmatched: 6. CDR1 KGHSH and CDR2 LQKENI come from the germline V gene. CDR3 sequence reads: CASSRDSSIYGYTF. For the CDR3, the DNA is TGTGCCAGCTCACGGGACAGCTCCATCTATGGCTACACCTTC. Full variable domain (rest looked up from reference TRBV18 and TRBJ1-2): NAGVMQNPRHLVRRRGQEARLRCSPMKGHSHVYWYRQLPEEGLKFMVYLQKENIIDESGMPKERFSAEFPKEGPSILRIQQVVRGDSAAYFCASSRDSSIYGYTFGSGTRLTVV.

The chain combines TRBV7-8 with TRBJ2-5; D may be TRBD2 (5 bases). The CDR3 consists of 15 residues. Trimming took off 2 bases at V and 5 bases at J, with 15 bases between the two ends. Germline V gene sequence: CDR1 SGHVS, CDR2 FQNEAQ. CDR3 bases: TGTGCCAGCAGCTTAAGGCCGAGGGCGGTGGAGACCCAGTACTTC. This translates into CASSLRPRAVETQYF.

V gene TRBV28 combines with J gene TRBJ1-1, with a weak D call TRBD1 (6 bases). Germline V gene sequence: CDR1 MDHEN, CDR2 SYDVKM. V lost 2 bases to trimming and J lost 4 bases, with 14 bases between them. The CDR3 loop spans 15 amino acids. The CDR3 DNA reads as TGTGCCAGCAGTTTACCCCGAAGGGGGGGCACTGAAGCTTTCTTT. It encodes CASSLPRRGGTEAFF.

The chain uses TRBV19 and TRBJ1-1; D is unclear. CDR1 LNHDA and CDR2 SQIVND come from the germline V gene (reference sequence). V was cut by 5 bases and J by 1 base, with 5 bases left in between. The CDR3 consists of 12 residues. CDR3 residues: CASSVQNTEAFF. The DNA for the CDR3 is TGTGCCAGTAGTGTACAGAACACTGAAGCTTTCTTT.

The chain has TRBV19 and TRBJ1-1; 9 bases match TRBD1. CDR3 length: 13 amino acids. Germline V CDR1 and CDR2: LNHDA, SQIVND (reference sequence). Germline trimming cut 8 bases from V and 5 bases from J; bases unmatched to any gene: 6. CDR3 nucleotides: TGTGCCAGTGGGACAGGGTCGGGGACTGAAGCTTTCTTT. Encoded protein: CASGTGSGTEAFF.

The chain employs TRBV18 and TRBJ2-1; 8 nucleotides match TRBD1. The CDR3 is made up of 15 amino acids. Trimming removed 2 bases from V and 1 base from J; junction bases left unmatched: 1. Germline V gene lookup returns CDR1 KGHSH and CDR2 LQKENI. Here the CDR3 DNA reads TGTGCCAGCTCACCAGACAGGGGATCCTACAATGAGCAGTTCTTC. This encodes CASSPDRGSYNEQFF.

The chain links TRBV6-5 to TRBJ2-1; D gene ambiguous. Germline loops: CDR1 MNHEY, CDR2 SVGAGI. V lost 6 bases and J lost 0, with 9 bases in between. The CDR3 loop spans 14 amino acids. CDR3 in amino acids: CASSWYSSYNEQFF. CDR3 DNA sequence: TGTGCCAGCAGCTGGTACAGCTCCTACAATGAGCAGTTCTTC.

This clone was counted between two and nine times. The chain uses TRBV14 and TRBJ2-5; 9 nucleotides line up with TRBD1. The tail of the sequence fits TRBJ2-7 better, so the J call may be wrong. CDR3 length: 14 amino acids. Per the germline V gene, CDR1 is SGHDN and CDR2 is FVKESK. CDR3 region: CASSQRDRAYEQYF. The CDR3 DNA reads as TGTGCCAGCAGCCAGAGGGACAGGGCATACGAGCAGTACTTC.